The clone carrying this T cell receptor (beta chain) was found many times. The antigen remains undetermined. There are 14 residues in the CDR3. V was cut by 5 bases and J by 4 bases, with 12 bases left in between. Germline values: CDR1 SEHNR, CDR2 FQNEAQ (reference sequence). This specimen comes from a study of T cells in Graves' hyperthyroidism and ophthalmopathy. Study-level results: Most clonotypes expanded in the thyroid (above 0.001) were also present in blood.

Patients aged 18 to 65 with hyperthyroidism were newly diagnosed, with duration under 2 months. Amplified TCR beta CDR3 regions derived from RNA transcripts. With the HTBI primer set, the TCR CDR3 went through a first round of RT-PCR. One entry per CDR3 protein results from TCRdb running MiXCR on the multiplex PCR reads. The sample contains under 800,000 distinct CDR3 sequences, 12% to 15% of which appear only once. The chain recombines TRBV7-9 with TRBJ2-1; TRBD1 might be the D (7 bases). The receptor was isolated from a woman between 18 and 30 years old with Graves' hyperthyroidism. Sequencing was performed on blood. In DNA, the CDR3 is TGTGCCAGCAGCACCCAGGGGGGATACAATGAGCAGTTCTTC. It specifies CASSTQGGYNEQFF. Filled out from reference TRBV7-9 and TRBJ2-1, the complete variable domain reads DTGVSQNPRHKITKRGQNVTFRCDPISEHNRLYWYRQTLGQGPEFLTYFQNEAQLEKSRLLSDRFSAERPKGSFSTLEIQRTEQGDSAMYLCASSTQGGYNEQFFGPGTRLTVL.